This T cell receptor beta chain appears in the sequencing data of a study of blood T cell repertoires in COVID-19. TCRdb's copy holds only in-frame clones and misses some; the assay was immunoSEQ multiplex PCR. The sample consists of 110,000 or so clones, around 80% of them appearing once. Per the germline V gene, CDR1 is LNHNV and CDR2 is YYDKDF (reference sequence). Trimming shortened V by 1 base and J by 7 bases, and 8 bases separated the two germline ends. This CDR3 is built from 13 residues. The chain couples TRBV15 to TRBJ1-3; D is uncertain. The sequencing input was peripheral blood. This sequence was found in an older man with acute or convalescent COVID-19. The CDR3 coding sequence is TGTGCCACCAGCAGAGGAGTCGGGAACACCATATATTTT. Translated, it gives CATSRGVGNTIYF.